These 16 T cell receptor beta chains came from one sample sequenced in a study of T cell repertoires in cytomegalovirus infection. MiXCR, applied by TCRdb to the reads, yields one record per CDR3 protein. The sample yields 150,000 to 200,000 distinct CDR3 sequences, approximately 19% seen once. The sample was PBMCs. The receptors come from a human donor in good health (CMV status not recorded). Some clones in this sample may be carry-over from other donors' samples.

This clonotype was counted ten times or more. This chain links TRBV12-3 or TRBV12-4 with TRBJ1-5; the match to TRBD1 covers 7 bases. The CDR3 covers 14 residues. J gave up 4 bases and V 5 bases, and 5 bases lay outside the gene matches. The CDR3 is CASSPQGGNQPQHF. For the CDR3, the DNA is TGTGCCAGCAGTCCCCAGGGGGGGAATCAGCCCCAGCATTTT.

The chain recombines TRBV9 with TRBJ2-1; possible D gene TRBD2, 5 bases. This CDR3 comprises 14 residues. Trimming cost V 0 bases and J 8 bases, with 12 bases left between them. Germline V gives CDR1 SGDLS, CDR2 YYNGEE. CDR3 region: CASSVAGWSDEQFF. DNA of the CDR3: TGTGCCAGCAGCGTAGCGGGGTGGAGCGATGAGCAGTTCTTC.

The chain links TRBV2 to TRBJ2-3, with D possibly being TRBD2 (6 bases). V dropped 6 bases and J dropped 2 bases, with 12 bases sitting between them. Germline V gene data show CDR1 as SNHLY and CDR2 as FYNNEI. This CDR3 is 14 amino acids long. This CDR3 reads CASRDPGLTDTQYF. In nucleotides, the CDR3 is TGTGCCAGCAGAGATCCGGGACTCACAGATACGCAGTATTTT.

This clonotype was found many times. The V gene is TRBV28, the J gene TRBJ2-1, with TRBD2 matching over 11 bases. Trimming at V came to 3 bases and at J to 10 bases, leaving 11 bases not matched to a gene. Germline V gene lookup returns CDR1 MDHEN and CDR2 SYDVKM. The CDR3 is 16 amino acids. The CDR3 sequence: CASSFRGSGRAVEQFF. CDR3 nucleotide sequence: TGTGCCAGCAGTTTCCGGGGTAGCGGGAGGGCCGTCGAGCAGTTCTTC. The variable domain in full, completed from reference TRBV28 and TRBJ2-1, reads DVKVTQSSRYLVKRTGEKVFLECVQDMDHENMFWYRQDPGLGLRLIYFSYDVKMKEKGDIPEGYSVSREKKERFSLILESASTNQTSMYLCASSFRGSGRAVEQFFGPGTRLTVL.

In this sample, this clonotype turned up many times. V and J are TRBV7-2 and TRBJ1-1; D unresolved. The CDR3 spans 15 residues. Germline CDR1 reads SGHTA; CDR2 reads FQGNSA. Trimming removed 5 bases from V and 5 bases from J, with 18 bases in between. CDR3 amino acids: CASSPYVGLGTEAFF. DNA of the CDR3: TGTGCCAGCAGCCCTTACGTGGGCTTGGGGACTGAAGCTTTCTTT.

This clonotype showed up just a few times. The rearrangement links TRBV2 to TRBJ2-5; possibly TRBD1 for D (6 bases). The CDR3 is 15 amino acids. V was clipped by 8 bases and J by 1 base, with 17 bases between them. Germline V gene sequence: CDR1 SNHLY, CDR2 FYNNEI. The chain's CDR3 is CASGQGWGPQETQYF. The DNA for the CDR3 is TGTGCCAGCGGCCAGGGGTGGGGACCCCAAGAGACCCAGTACTTC.

This clonotype has a count of ten or more. The chain carries TRBV7-3 and TRBJ1-1, with D hard to call. CDR1 and CDR2 (germline): SGHTA, FQGTGA. Trimming removed 6 bases from V and 3 bases from J, with 14 bases in between. The CDR3 spans 14 residues. The CDR3 region has the DNA TGTGCCAGCAGGTCCCGGTACGGAGACACTGAAGCTTTCTTT. This gives the protein CASRSRYGDTEAFF.

At least ten counts were recorded for this clonotype. The chain couples TRBV6-5 to TRBJ2-2, with 8 positions matching TRBD1. The CDR3 contains 14 residues. Germline V lookup: CDR1 MNHEY, CDR2 SVGAGI. V shed 5 bases and J 6 bases; nucleotides not matched to a gene: 5. The CDR3 reads CASSQQQGAGELFF. The CDR3 coding sequence is TGTGCCAGCAGTCAACAACAGGGGGCCGGGGAGCTGTTTTTT.

J is TRBJ2-2 and V is TRBV6-2 or TRBV6-3; 8 bases align to TRBD1. Germline assignment: CDR1 MNHEY and CDR2 SVGEGT. Germline trimming cut 6 bases from V and 6 bases from J; bases unmatched to any gene: 6. CDR3 length: 14 amino acids. This CDR3 reads CASSLTGAAGELFF. In DNA form, the CDR3 reads TGTGCCAGCAGCCTGACAGGGGCCGCCGGGGAGCTGTTTTTT.

The V and J genes are TRBV5-6 and TRBJ1-4; D remains unclear. Germline CDR1 is SGHDT and CDR2 is YYEEEE. Trimming pared 4 bases from V and 8 bases from J, leaving 24 bases between. The CDR3 totals 17 residues. CDR3 loop: CASSRRAGRRISEKLFF. The CDR3 DNA is TGTGCCAGCAGCCGACGAGCTGGACGGAGGATTTCCGAAAAACTGTTTTTT.

V usage is TRBV7-4 and J usage is TRBJ2-3; possible D gene TRBD2, 6 bases. The germline CDR1 and CDR2 sequences are SGHVT and SQSDAQ. V lost 5 bases, J lost 6 bases, and 36 bases lay in between. This CDR3 is 21 amino acids long. CDR3 sequence (DNA): TGTGCCAGCAGCGGACCGGGACTTGCGGACCCAAACACTGGGGGTTTGGATACGCAGTATTTT. Translation gives CASSGPGLADPNTGGLDTQYF.

Ten or more counts support this clonotype. This chain joins TRBV28 and TRBJ2-5, with D unclear. Per germline, CDR1 MDHEN and CDR2 SYDVKM. V gave up 5 bases and J gave up 1 base, with 17 bases separating them. The CDR3 runs 16 residues. Written as DNA, the CDR3 is TGTGCCAGCAGTCCTTTGGGCTACGGGCCCCAAGAGACCCAGTACTTC. Protein product: CASSPLGYGPQETQYF.

This clonotype has only a few counts. The chain is built from TRBV11-2 and TRBJ2-1; D is uncertain. Germline V gives CDR1 SGHAT, CDR2 FQNNGV. This CDR3 is 13 amino acids long. Trimming took 0 bases from V and 9 from J, leaving 9 bases between them. The CDR3 sequence is CASSLDLVVEQFF. In nucleotides, the CDR3 is TGTGCCAGCAGCTTAGATCTGGTTGTTGAGCAGTTCTTC.

This clonotype was picked up many times. This chain's CDR3 is CASSSGLAEETQYF. The CDR3 coding sequence is TGTGCCAGCAGCTCGGGACTAGCGGAAGAGACCCAGTACTTC. The J gene is TRBJ2-5, the V gene TRBV7-2; TRBD2 aligns across 11 bases. Looked up from germline, CDR1 is SGHTA and CDR2 is FQGNSA. V lost 4 bases, J lost 3 bases, and 1 base stayed unmatched. The CDR3 loop spans 14 amino acids.

In its sample, this clonotype was seen a few times. The rearrangement uses TRBV28 and TRBJ1-4; D gene ambiguous. Deletions cut 7 bases from V and 7 bases from J, with 10 bases between. The CDR3 contains 12 residues. Germline V gene lookup returns CDR1 MDHEN and CDR2 SYDVKM. CDR3 DNA sequence: TGTGCCAGCAAAGGATCTGTTGAAAAACTGTTTTTT. The encoded protein is CASKGSVEKLFF.

CDR3 DNA sequence: TGTGCCAGCACCGCATTGCGTCGGCCCCAGCATTTT. Translating gives CASTALRRPQHF. This chain links TRBV28 with TRBJ1-5; D call uncertain. The CDR3 contains 12 residues. V was shortened by 7 bases and J by 9 bases, with 13 bases between the two germline ends. Germline CDR1 and CDR2: MDHEN and SYDVKM.